This is a list of T cell receptor beta chains from one sample in a study of PD-L1 blockade in urothelial cancer. The repertoire was sequenced with immunoSEQ multiplex PCR; TCRdb's copy has only in-frame clones and lacks some. The sample includes about 87,000 clones, about 83% of them seen just once. This specimen was PBMCs, taken around atezolizumab (anti-PD-L1) treatment. The receptors were sampled from a man in his fifties or sixties with urothelial cancer. CDR3s include the opening cysteine and the closing phenylalanine or tryptophan. A D gene is named only where the DNA matches it firmly. Only some rows state a clone size, as once, few, many or a class for expanded clones.

clone_size j_call d_call v_call cdr3_aa cdr3_nt
few TRBJ2-7 NA TRBV5-1 CASSLTTVSGPSSYEQYF TGCGCCAGCAGCTTAACGACCGTTAGTGGGCCCAGCTCCTACGAGCAGTACTTC
once TRBJ1-2 TRBD1 TRBV10-3 CAISESLRTGGSNYGYTF TGTGCCATCAGTGAGTCCCTCCGGACAGGGGGATCTAACTATGGCTACACCTTC
NA TRBJ1-3 NA TRBV5-1 CASSREGGSGNTIYF TGCGCCAGCAGCAGGGAAGGGGGATCTGGAAACACCATATATTTT
NA TRBJ2-2 NA TRBV6-5 CASSYSSDFYGELFF TGTGCCAGCAGTTACTCGTCTGACTTCTACGGGGAGCTGTTTTTT
NA TRBJ2-1 TRBD2 TRBV2 CASRRIAGVGDEQFF TGTGCCAGCAGGAGAATAGCGGGAGTGGGCGATGAGCAGTTCTTC
NA TRBJ1-2 NA TRBV19 CARGQGHGYTF TGTGCCAGAGGTCAGGGGCATGGCTACACCTTC
NA TRBJ1-5 NA TRBV19 CASSMTGSNQPQHF TGTGCCAGTAGTATGACGGGGAGCAATCAGCCCCAGCATTTT
NA TRBJ1-2 NA TRBV5-6 CASSLKNRDGLSYGYTF TGTGCCAGCAGCTTAAAAAACAGGGACGGGCTTTCCTATGGCTACACCTTC
NA TRBJ2-1 NA TRBV7-2 CASRPGLLQFF TGTGCCAGTAGGCCGGGACTGCTACAGTTCTTC
NA TRBJ1-2 NA TRBV10-3 CAISEKGAGDGYTF TGTGCCATCAGTGAGAAGGGAGCAGGGGATGGCTACACCTTC
once TRBJ1-4 TRBD1 TRBV4-3 CASSQDRPRGRTNEKLFF TGCGCCAGCAGCCAAGATCGCCCCAGGGGGAGAACTAATGAAAAACTGTTTTTT
NA TRBJ2-5 TRBD1 TRBV19 CASTKDRRNAPETQYF TGTGCCAGTACCAAGGACAGGCGAAACGCCCCAGAGACCCAGTACTTC
NA TRBJ1-1 NA TRBV2 CASSEADGGATEAFF TGTGCCAGCAGTGAAGCTGATGGGGGGGCCACTGAAGCTTTCTTT
NA TRBJ1-2 NA TRBV6-5 CASSSAGHYGYTF TGTGCCAGCAGTTCTGCAGGGCACTATGGCTACACCTTC
NA TRBJ2-3 TRBD2 TRBV11-2 CASSLVGGTGDTQYF TGTGCCAGCAGCTTAGTGGGGGGGACCGGGGATACGCAGTATTTT
once TRBJ2-1 TRBD1 TRBV29-1 CSFARDRNEQFF TGCAGCTTCGCTCGGGACAGGAATGAGCAGTTCTTC
few TRBJ1-2 TRBD1 TRBV4-2 CASSQDRGNYGYTF TGTGCCAGCAGCCAGGACAGGGGGAACTATGGCTACACCTTC
NA TRBJ1-1 NA TRBV7-2 CASSARGGSEAFF TGTGCCAGCAGCGCGCGGGGTGGGAGTGAAGCTTTCTTT
NA TRBJ1-2 TRBD1 TRBV5-1 CASSLAGTGGGYGYTF TGCGCCAGCAGCTTGGCAGGGACAGGGGGCGGCTATGGCTACACCTTC
NA TRBJ2-2 NA TRBV2 CASSEVRGSSGELFF TGTGCCAGCAGTGAAGTCAGGGGCTCGTCCGGGGAGCTGTTTTTT
NA TRBJ2-2 NA TRBV6-5 CASSSDTLRGELFF TGTGCCAGCAGTTCGGACACTCTAAGGGGGGAGCTGTTTTTT
NA TRBJ1-2 NA TRBV5-1 CASSHEGSPSGYTF TGCGCCAGCAGTCATGAGGGTTCCCCCTCTGGCTACACCTTC
NA TRBJ2-2 NA TRBV4-3 CASSQVSQAPGELFF TGCGCCAGCAGCCAAGTATCGCAGGCACCCGGGGAGCTGTTTTTT
NA TRBJ2-1 TRBD2 TRBV6-1 CVSEPSGSLSNEQFF TGTGTCAGTGAACCTAGCGGGAGTCTTAGTAATGAGCAGTTCTTC
NA TRBJ2-7 NA TRBV6-6 CASSRTSNYEQYF TGTGCCAGCAGCCGAACATCAAACTACGAGCAGTACTTC
NA TRBJ2-3 TRBD1 TRBV5-1 CASSLSRGLRSTDTQYF TGCGCCAGCAGCTTGAGTAGGGGGCTGCGGAGCACAGATACGCAGTATTTT
NA TRBJ2-7 TRBD1 TRBV28 CASKLQGSSYEQYF TGTGCCAGCAAACTACAGGGGAGCTCCTACGAGCAGTACTTC
NA TRBJ2-7 TRBD2 TRBV5-4 CASSFLTSGGAEEQYF TGTGCCAGCAGCTTCCTAACTAGCGGGGGGGCCGAGGAGCAGTACTTC
NA TRBJ2-3 NA TRBV9 CASSVDGSATDTQYF TGTGCCAGCAGCGTAGATGGCAGCGCAACAGATACGCAGTATTTT
NA TRBJ1-5 NA TRBV28 CASSSSGLNQPQHF TGTGCCAGCAGCTCGTCCGGTCTCAATCAGCCCCAGCATTTT
NA TRBJ2-7 TRBD2 TRBV27 CASSLPSGSYYEQYF TGTGCCAGCAGTTTACCTAGCGGGAGCTACTACGAGCAGTACTTC
NA TRBJ2-7 TRBD2 TRBV7-2 CASSLVSSGSSYEQYF TGTGCCAGCAGCTTAGTGTCTAGCGGGAGCTCCTACGAGCAGTACTTC
NA TRBJ2-5 TRBD1 TRBV5-1 CASSSHGQGQETQYF TGCGCCAGCAGCAGCCACGGACAGGGCCAAGAGACCCAGTACTTC
once TRBJ2-5 TRBD1 TRBV5-1 CASSLPGGNGETQYF TGCGCCAGCAGCTTGCCAGGGGGCAATGGAGAGACCCAGTACTTC
NA TRBJ2-3 TRBD2 TRBV18 CASSPTPGTTSTDTQYF TGTGCCAGCTCACCAACTCCCGGGACTACGAGCACAGATACGCAGTATTTT